This TCR beta chain emerged from a study of T cell repertoires in cytomegalovirus infection. Across the whole study: Epitope selection comprised recently identified HLA-C-restricted CMV epitopes and well-studied HLA-B-restricted CMV epitopes. An indication of both CMV infection and matching HLA type came from public TCR beta signatures.

A word on this clonotype: Its target is unknown.

A single record per CDR3 protein comes from TCRdb applying MiXCR to the reads. This sample yields about 830,000 distinct CDR3 sequences, of which approximately 29% are seen a single time; over 10% belongs to the top ten. The junction had 12 bases not matched to a gene; V was cut back by 1 base and J by 7 bases. This CDR3 is built from 19 residues. CDR1 is LGHNA and CDR2 is YSLEER in the germline V gene. Study findings and constraints: The ex vivo response was dominated by HLA-C-restricted CMV-specific TCR beta clonotypes. Cumulative frequency of public TCR beta families picked out carriers of CMV plus the relevant HLA.

The sample consisted of cultured CD8+ T cells from PBMCs, taken from culture after CMV antigen stimulation. This chain uses TRBV4-3 with TRBJ2-1; the match to TRBD2 covers 14 bases. The sequence derives from a human donor in good health (CMV status not recorded). Some clones in this sample may be carry-over from other donors' samples. CDR3 in DNA: TGCGCCAGCAGCCAAGCCCTTTTTGGACTAGCGGGGGGTTGGAATGAGCAGTTCTTC. This encodes CASSQALFGLAGGWNEQFF.